This record covers a single T cell receptor (beta chain). Germline is not matched at one junction end, which may reflect a read error. The data originate from a study of blood T cells in healthy people across ages. A second about 7 to 11 cycle PCR used barcoded and J-beta primers. MiXCR, run by TCRdb on the 5' RACE reads, gives a single entry per CDR3 protein. This table has 750,000 to 950,000 distinct CDR3 sequences, approximately 32% appearing once. The CDR3 sequence is 12 residues long. Per the germline V gene, CDR1 is SGHDN and CDR2 is FVKESK. A further study also used this sample, focusing on T cells of mothers and their children.

This receptor was obtained from a woman between 40 and 55 years old in good health. V is TRBV14 and J is TRBJ2-3; D possibly uses TRBD1 or TRBD2 (5 bases each). The sequencing input was blood. For the CDR3, the DNA is TGTGCCAGCGGCCACCGGGGCATAATGCAGTATTTT. Translating gives CASGHRGIMQYF.